This entry lists 8 T cell receptor beta chains sequenced from one sample in a study of blood T cell repertoires in COVID-19. Generated by immunoSEQ multiplex PCR, the TCRdb table keeps only in-frame clones and is missing some. The data contain some 150,000 clones, just under 80% of them singletons. The sample consisted of peripheral blood. Receptor source: an elderly woman with acute or convalescent COVID-19.

The rearrangement links TRBV28 to TRBJ1-2, with D uncertain. CDR3 length: 13 amino acids. Trimming removed 3 bases from V and 2 bases from J, with 7 bases in between. Germline V gives CDR1 MDHEN, CDR2 SYDVKM. CDR3: CASSFSRNYGYTF. CDR3 coding DNA: TGTGCCAGCAGTTTTAGCAGAAACTATGGCTACACCTTC.

This sequence joins TRBV3-1 (or the pseudogene TRBV3-2) and TRBJ2-7; weak D call: TRBD2 (5 bases). The V gene's germline CDR1 is LGHDT and CDR2 YNNKEL (reference sequence). The CDR3 consists of 17 residues. Trimming took 1 base from V and 4 from J, leaving 20 bases between them. CDR3 sequence: CASSQVHFTSAPYEQYF. The CDR3 nucleotides are TGTGCCAGCAGCCAAGTTCATTTCACTAGTGCCCCTTACGAGCAGTACTTC.

The chain is built from TRBV19 and TRBJ1-1, with D unclear. Between the trimmed V and J ends, which lost 8 bases and 4 bases, there was a span of 14 bases. This CDR3 has 13 residues. Germline V lookup: CDR1 LNHDA, CDR2 SQIVND (reference sequence). This chain's CDR3 is CASRERETTEAFF. The CDR3 DNA reads as TGTGCCAGTCGGGAACGGGAGACCACTGAAGCTTTCTTT.

The rearrangement links TRBV3-1 (or the pseudogene TRBV3-2) to TRBJ2-7; TRBD1 is a possible D gene (6 bases). Germline loops: CDR1 LGHDT, CDR2 YNNKEL (reference sequence). Trimming removed 5 bases from V and 5 bases from J, with 19 bases in between. The CDR3 consists of 15 residues. The CDR3 nucleotides read TGTGCCAGCAGCTTACGACAGGCCCAAGGTGACGAGCAGTACTTC. Translation gives CASSLRQAQGDEQYF.

This chain links TRBV3-1 (or the pseudogene TRBV3-2) with TRBJ1-4; unclear D gene. The germline gives CDR1 LGHDT, CDR2 YNNKEL (reference sequence). V lost 2 bases and J 3 bases, leaving 7 bases between the germline ends. This CDR3 is built from 14 residues. CDR3 sequence reads: CASSQWQANEKLFF. The CDR3 nucleotides read TGTGCCAGCAGCCAATGGCAGGCTAATGAAAAACTGTTTTTT.

This sequence joins TRBV4-2 and TRBJ1-4; 7 positions match TRBD1. Germline loops: CDR1 LGHNA, CDR2 YNFKEQ. With 2 bases clipped from V and 8 bases from J, the junction kept 11 bases outside the gene matches. The CDR3 length is 16 residues. CDR3 protein: CASSQFPDRVGEKLFF. For the CDR3, the DNA is TGTGCCAGCAGCCAATTTCCCGACAGGGTTGGGGAAAAACTGTTTTTT.

The V gene is TRBV7-9, the J gene TRBJ1-2, with a possible D match to TRBD1 (5 bases). Trimming took off 5 bases at V and 4 bases at J, with 20 bases between the two ends. This CDR3 is 16 amino acids long. Germline V gene lookup returns CDR1 SEHNR and CDR2 FQNEAQ (reference sequence). The CDR3 is CASSPAGDSGVYGYTF. As DNA, the CDR3 is TGTGCCAGCAGCCCCGCGGGGGATTCGGGTGTCTATGGCTACACCTTC.

The chain uses TRBV5-1 and TRBJ2-7; 7 bases are shared with TRBD1. Germline V gene sequence: CDR1 SGHRS, CDR2 YFSETQ. Trimming removed 8 bases from V and 7 bases from J; junction bases left unmatched: 9. The CDR3 has 12 residues. The CDR3 bases are TGCGCCAGTAGACAGGGACCCCGGGAGCAGTACTTC. Translation gives CASRQGPREQYF.